This T cell receptor (beta chain) stems from a study of T cells in Graves' hyperthyroidism and ophthalmopathy. The TCR beta CDR3 regions underwent amplification using RNA transcripts as the source. During a first-round RT-PCR of the TCR CDR3, the HTBI primer set was used. MiXCR was run by TCRdb on the multiplex PCR reads, yielding one entry per CDR3 protein. This sample yields some 600,000 distinct CDR3 sequences, of which 11% to 15% are seen a single time; roughly 5.7% belongs to the top ten. Remarks on this clonotype: Its antigen remains unknown.

Findings and caveats of the study: Blood samples included most of the expanded thyroid clonotypes exceeding 0.001.

This CDR3 spans 16 amino acids. V lost 3 bases, J lost 3 bases, and 18 bases lay in between. Germline CDR1 reads MGHRA; CDR2 reads YSYEKL. Clinical symptoms, serum thyroxine and TRAb, thyroid ultrasound and orbital computed tomography together formed the diagnostic basis. The sequenced sample was blood. The sequence came from a woman between 25 and 40 years old with Graves' hyperthyroidism that later progressed to Graves' ophthalmopathy. The chain links TRBV4-1 to TRBJ2-7, with a possible D match to TRBD1 (7 bases). The CDR3 loop reads CASSHPSGGINYEQYF. In DNA form, the CDR3 reads TGCGCCAGCAGCCATCCTTCAGGGGGGATTAACTACGAGCAGTACTTC.